Included here is one T cell receptor (beta chain) sequence, with context. V lost 0 bases and J 7 bases, leaving 7 bases between the germline ends. The CDR3 consists of 13 residues. Germline V gives CDR1 MGHRA, CDR2 YSYEKL. The data derive from a study of blood T cell repertoires in COVID-19. The protocol was immunoSEQ multiplex PCR, while the TCRdb copy is restricted to in-frame clones and leaves out a portion. This table holds approximately 250,000 clones, 83% found once. What was sequenced was peripheral blood. This chain joins TRBV4-1 and TRBJ1-3; D gene unclear. The sequence was obtained from a human donor in a cohort sampled during active COVID-19. Written as DNA, the CDR3 is TGCGCCAGCAGCCAAGACTGGCCGAACACCATATATTTT. Translated: CASSQDWPNTIYF.